The clone carrying this TCR beta chain was counted a few times. Germline V gene lookup returns CDR1 MNHEY and CDR2 SVGEGT. CDR3 size: 15 residues. V was clipped by 4 bases and J by 6 bases; unmatched bases: 6. During its preparation, the TCRbeta library received unique molecular identifiers. One entry per CDR3 protein results from TCRdb running MiXCR on the PCR reads. The top ten clones hold 2% to 3% of a sample with roughly 500,000 distinct CDR3 sequences, less than 35% of them seen once. This sample stems from a study of T-cell reconstitution after alpha-beta-depleted transplantation in children. This receptor was obtained from a human donor who donated a stem cell graft to a child with aplastic anemia. The source was PBMCs from the stem cell graft donor, collected from the stem cell graft. The chain recombines TRBV6-2 or TRBV6-3 with TRBJ2-4; 10 positions match TRBD2. CDR3 coding DNA: TGTGCCAGCAGTTTCCGAGGACTAGCGGTAAACATTCAGTACTTC. Translation: CASSFRGLAVNIQYF.